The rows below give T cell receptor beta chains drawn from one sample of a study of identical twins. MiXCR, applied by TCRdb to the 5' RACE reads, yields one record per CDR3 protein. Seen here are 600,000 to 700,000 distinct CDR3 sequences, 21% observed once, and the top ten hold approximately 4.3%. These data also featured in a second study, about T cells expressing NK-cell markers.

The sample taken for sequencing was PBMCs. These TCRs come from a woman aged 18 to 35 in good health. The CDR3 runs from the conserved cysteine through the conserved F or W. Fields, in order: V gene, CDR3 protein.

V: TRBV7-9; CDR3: CASSFGGGNYGYTF
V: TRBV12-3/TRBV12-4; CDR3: CASRPPGLAGGSGYNEQFF
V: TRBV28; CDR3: CASSLFVGGQQETQYF
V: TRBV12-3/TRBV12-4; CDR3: CASSYGQSEAFF
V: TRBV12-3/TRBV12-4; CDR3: CASSPGTRAGSTDTQYF
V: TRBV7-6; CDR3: CASSLGGPPFYEQYF
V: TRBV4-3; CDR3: CASSQEGLAGELFF
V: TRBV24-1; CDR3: CATSDPRGIQYF
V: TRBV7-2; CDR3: CASSLGPGTSGYNEQFF
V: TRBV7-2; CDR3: CASSMVGTAYNEQFF
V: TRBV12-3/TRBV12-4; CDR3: CASSLNIYYEQYF
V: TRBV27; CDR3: CAGRDRFPSSPLHF
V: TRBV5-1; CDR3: CASSLAPGERETQYF
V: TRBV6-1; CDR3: CASSTGSPAFYEQYF
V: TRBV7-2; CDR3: CASSLTASVTYEQYF
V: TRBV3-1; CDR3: CASSQQSRRETQYF
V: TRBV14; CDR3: CASSQIPVGVGFYEQYF
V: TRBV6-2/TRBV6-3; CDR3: CASNTRGTYEQYF
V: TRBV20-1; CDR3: CSAKREVQETQYF
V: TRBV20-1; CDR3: CSASNRGAGYYNEQFF
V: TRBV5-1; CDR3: CASSLTSGRTGELFF
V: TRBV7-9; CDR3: CASSYPPRATEAFF
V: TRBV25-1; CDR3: CASSTSQGVEQYF
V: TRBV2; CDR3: CASSLNRGREQPQHF
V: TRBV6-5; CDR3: CASSYRGSYEQYF
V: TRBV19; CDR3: CASSTTGGSQPQHF
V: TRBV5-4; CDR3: CASGDRQSSYEQYF
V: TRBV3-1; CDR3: CASSQDSTPTFSQHF
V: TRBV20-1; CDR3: CSARYLGTDEQYF
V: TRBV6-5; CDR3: CASSYSMVRAGDEQYF
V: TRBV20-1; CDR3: CSAYLAGGLTDTQYF
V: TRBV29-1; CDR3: CSVRRATYNEQFF
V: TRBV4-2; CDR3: CASSQDLGVRETQYF
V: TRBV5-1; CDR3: CASSLLGQGSKNIQYF
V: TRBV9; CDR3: CASSVEQGTDTQYF
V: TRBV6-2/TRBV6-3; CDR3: CASGTPTGSYNEQFF
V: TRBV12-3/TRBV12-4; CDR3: CASSQGLALISTDTQYF
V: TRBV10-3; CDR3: CATASRPSGRAVRETQYF
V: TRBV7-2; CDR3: CASSPYRGTYEQYF
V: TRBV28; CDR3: CASSVPGLAGVSDTQYF
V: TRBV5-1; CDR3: CASSLYPTGEYGYTF
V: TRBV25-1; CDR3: CASIKSGNEQFF
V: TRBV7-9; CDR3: CASSSTLGVSSYEQYF
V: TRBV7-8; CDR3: CASSLVRGGYNEQFF
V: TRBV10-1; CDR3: CASSPGQGAGGGNEQFF
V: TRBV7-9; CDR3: CASSIYSGGLNTGELFF
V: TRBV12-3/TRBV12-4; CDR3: CASSPGTSYEQYF
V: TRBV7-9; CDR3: CASSLFGTDKGELFF
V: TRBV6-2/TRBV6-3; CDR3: CASSYSSAGPPYEQYF
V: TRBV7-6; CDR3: CASSLETGWTEAFF
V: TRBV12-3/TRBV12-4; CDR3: CASSGGWGQADTQYF
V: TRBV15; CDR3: CATSRAAIHEQFF
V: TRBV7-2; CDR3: CASSPSGSSYNEQFF
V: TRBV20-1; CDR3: CSAAEIHTGGRTEAFF
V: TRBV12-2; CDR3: CASRLGGSGGSGRNEQFF
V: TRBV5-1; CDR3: CASSLVSNTEAFF
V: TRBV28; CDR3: CASSSGGQGTETQYF
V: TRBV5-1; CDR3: CASSFLGLAIDTQYF
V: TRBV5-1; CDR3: CASRLRGGPDYEQYF